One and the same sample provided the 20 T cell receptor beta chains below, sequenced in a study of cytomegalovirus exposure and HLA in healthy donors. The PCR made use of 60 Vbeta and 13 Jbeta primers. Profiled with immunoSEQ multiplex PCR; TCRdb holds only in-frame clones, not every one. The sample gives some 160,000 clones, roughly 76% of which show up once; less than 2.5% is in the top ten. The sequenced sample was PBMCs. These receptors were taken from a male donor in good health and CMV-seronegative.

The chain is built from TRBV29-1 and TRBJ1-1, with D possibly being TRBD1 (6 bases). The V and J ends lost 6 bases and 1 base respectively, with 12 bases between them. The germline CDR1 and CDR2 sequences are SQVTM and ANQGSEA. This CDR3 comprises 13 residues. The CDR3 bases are TGCAGCGTCCGTAGACAGGAGAACACTGAAGCTTTCTTT. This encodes CSVRRQENTEAFF.

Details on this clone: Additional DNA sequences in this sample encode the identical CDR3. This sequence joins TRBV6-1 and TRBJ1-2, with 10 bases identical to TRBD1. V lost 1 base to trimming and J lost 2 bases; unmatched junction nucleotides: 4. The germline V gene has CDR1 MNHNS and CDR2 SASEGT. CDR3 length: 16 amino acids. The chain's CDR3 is CASSEVPGQGNYGYTF. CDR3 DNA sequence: TGTGCCAGCAGTGAAGTACCGGGACAGGGGAACTATGGCTACACCTTC.

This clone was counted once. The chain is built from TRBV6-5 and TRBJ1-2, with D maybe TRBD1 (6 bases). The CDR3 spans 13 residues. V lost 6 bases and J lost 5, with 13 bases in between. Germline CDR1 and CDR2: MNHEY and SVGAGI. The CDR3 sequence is CASRLGQQYGYTF. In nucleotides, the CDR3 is TGTGCCAGCAGGCTCGGACAGCAATATGGCTACACCTTC.

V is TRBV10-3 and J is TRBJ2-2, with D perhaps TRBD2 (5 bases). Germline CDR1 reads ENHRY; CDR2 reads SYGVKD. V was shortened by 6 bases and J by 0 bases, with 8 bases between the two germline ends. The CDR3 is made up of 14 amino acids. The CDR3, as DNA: TGTGCCATCAGACCCGGGACGAACACCGGGGAGCTGTTTTTT. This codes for CAIRPGTNTGELFF.

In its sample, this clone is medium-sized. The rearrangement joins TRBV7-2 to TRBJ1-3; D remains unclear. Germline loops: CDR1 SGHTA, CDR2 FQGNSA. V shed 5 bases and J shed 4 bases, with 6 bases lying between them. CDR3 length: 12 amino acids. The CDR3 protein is CASSPGGNTIYF. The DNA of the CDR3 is TGTGCCAGCAGCCCCGGGGGAAACACCATATATTTT.

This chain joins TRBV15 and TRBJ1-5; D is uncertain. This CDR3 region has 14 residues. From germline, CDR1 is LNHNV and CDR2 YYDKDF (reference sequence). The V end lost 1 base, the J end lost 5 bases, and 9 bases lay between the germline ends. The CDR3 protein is CATSRVSVDQPQHF. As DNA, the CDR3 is TGTGCCACCAGCAGAGTGTCAGTTGATCAGCCCCAGCATTTT.

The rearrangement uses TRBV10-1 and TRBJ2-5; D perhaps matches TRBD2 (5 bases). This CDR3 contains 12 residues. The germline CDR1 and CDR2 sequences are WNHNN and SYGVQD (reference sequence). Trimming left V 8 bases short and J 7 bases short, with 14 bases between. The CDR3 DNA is TGCGCCAGCGGTAAGCGGTCGGGGACCCAGTACTTC. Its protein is CASGKRSGTQYF.

The CDR3 reads CASSFDRGYGYTF. CDR3 bases: TGTGCCAGCAGCTTCGACAGGGGCTATGGCTACACCTTC. V is TRBV11-3 and J is TRBJ1-2; 8 bases map to TRBD1. The V and J ends lost 3 bases and 4 bases, in that order; junction bases with no gene match: 1. The CDR3 loop spans 13 amino acids. The germline V gene encodes CDR1 SGHNT and CDR2 YENEEA. The full variable domain, rest sourced from reference TRBV11-3 and TRBJ1-2, is EAGVVQSPRYKIIEKKQPVAFWCNPISGHNTLYWYLQNLGQGPELLIRYENEEAVDDSQLPKDRFSAERLKGVDSTLKIQPAELGDSAVYLCASSFDRGYGYTFGSGTRLTVV.

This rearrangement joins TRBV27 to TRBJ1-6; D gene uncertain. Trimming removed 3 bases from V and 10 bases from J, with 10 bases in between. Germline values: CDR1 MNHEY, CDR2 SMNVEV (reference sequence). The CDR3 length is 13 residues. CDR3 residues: CASSFLEASPLHF. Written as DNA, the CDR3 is TGTGCCAGCAGTTTTTTAGAAGCGTCACCCCTCCACTTT.

The chain's CDR3 is CASSSDSALSPGELFF. CDR3 nucleotide sequence: TGTGCCAGCAGCTCTGACAGCGCCCTTTCCCCCGGGGAGCTGTTTTTT. The V and J genes are TRBV5-6 and TRBJ2-2, with a tentative D call TRBD1 (5 bases). Germline loops: CDR1 SGHDT, CDR2 YYEEEE. Trimming removed 3 bases at V and 6 bases at J, with 18 bases between. The CDR3 extends over 16 amino acids. Using reference TRBV5-6 and TRBJ2-2 for the parts outside the CDR3, the full variable domain is DAGVTQSPTHLIKTRGQQVTLRCSPKSGHDTVSWYQQALGQGPQFIFQYYEEEERQRGNFPDRFSGHQFPNYSSELNVNALLLGDSALYLCASSSDSALSPGELFFGEGSRLTVL.

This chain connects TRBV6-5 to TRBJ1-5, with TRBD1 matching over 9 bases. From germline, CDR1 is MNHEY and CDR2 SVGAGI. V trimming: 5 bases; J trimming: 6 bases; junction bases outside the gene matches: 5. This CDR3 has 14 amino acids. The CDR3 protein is CASSRGTGSQPQHF. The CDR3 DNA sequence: TGTGCCAGCAGTCGGGGGACAGGGAGTCAGCCCCAGCATTTT.

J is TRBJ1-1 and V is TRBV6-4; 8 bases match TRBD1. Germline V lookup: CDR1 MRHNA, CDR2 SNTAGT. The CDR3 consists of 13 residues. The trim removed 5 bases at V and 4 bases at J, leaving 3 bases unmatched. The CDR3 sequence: CASSQDRGTEAFF. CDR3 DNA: TGTGCCAGCAGTCAAGACAGGGGCACTGAAGCTTTCTTT.

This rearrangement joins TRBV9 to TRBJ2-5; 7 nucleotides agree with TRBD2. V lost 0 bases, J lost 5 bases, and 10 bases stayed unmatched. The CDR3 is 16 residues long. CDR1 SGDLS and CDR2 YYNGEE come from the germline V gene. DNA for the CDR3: TGTGCCAGCAGCGTAGGTTCTAGGGAGGGAATGGAGACCCAGTACTTC. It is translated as CASSVGSREGMETQYF.

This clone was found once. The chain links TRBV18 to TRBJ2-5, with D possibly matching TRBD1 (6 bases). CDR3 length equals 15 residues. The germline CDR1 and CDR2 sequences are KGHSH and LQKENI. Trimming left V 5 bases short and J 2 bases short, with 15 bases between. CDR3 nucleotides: TGTGCCAGCTCATTGACGACAGGACCGCAAGAGACCCAGTACTTC. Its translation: CASSLTTGPQETQYF.

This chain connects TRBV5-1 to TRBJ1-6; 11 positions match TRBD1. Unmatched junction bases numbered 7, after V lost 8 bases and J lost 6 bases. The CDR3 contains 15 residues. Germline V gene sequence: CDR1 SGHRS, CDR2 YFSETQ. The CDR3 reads CASQRGTGGNSPLHF. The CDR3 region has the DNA TGCGCCAGTCAGCGAGGGACAGGGGGTAATTCACCCCTCCACTTT.

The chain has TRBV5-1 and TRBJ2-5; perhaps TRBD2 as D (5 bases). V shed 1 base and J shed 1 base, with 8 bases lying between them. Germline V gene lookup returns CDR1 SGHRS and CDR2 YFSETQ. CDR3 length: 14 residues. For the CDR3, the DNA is TGCGCCAGCAGCTTGCGGGGTGGCCAAGAGACCCAGTACTTC. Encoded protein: CASSLRGGQETQYF.

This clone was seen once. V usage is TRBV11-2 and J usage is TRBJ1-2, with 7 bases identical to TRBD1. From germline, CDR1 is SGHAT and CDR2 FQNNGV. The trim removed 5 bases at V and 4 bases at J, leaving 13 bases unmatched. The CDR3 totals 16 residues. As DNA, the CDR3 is TGTGCCAGCAGCCCCTTACTCGACAGGGACAGCTATGGCTACACCTTC. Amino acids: CASSPLLDRDSYGYTF.

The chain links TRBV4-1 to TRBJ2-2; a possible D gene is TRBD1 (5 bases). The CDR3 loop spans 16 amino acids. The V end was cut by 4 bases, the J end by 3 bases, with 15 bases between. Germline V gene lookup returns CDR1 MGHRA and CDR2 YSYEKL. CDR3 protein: CASSRTGDRYTGELFF. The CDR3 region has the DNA TGCGCCAGCAGCCGAACAGGAGATCGCTACACCGGGGAGCTGTTTTTT.

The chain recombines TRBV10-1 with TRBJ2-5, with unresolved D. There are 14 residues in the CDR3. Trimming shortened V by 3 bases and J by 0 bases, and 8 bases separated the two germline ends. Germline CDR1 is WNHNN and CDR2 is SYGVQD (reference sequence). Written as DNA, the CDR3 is TGCGCCAGCAGTGATCCACAGTACCAAGAGACCCAGTACTTC. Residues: CASSDPQYQETQYF.

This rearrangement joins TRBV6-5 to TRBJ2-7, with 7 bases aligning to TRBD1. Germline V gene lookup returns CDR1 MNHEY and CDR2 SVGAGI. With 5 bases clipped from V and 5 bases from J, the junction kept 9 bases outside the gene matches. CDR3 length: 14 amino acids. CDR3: CASSPPTGRHEQYF. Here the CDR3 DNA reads TGTGCCAGCAGTCCTCCGACAGGGCGCCACGAGCAGTACTTC.